This T cell receptor (beta chain) comes out of a study of shared clonotypes between healthy human individuals. Points from the study as a whole: Represented diversity, genetic and exposure-history alike, was limited by few donors. A handful of donors held around 5% of naive CD4 clonotypes in common.

Sequenced by immunoSEQ multiplex PCR; TCRdb stores in-frame clones only, minus some. This table holds 850,000 to 1,200,000 clones, about 74% found once. With regard to this clone: Its specificity is not known.

The CDR3 has 16 residues. Germline CDR1 and CDR2: SGHTS and YDEGEE. Deletions cut 3 bases from V and 0 bases from J, with 13 bases between. Every donor, a Caucasian adult, lived in Nashville, Tennessee. The gene calls are TRBV5-8 and TRBJ1-3, with D uncertain. The sequence derives from a young man in good health. The sample taken for sequencing was memory CD4+ T cells sorted from blood. Subset of the sample: CD45RA-negative fraction. The CDR3 coding sequence is TGTGCCAGCAGCTCGACCGACACGAGCTCTGGAAACACCATATATTTT. Encoded protein: CASSSTDTSSGNTIYF.